This T cell receptor beta chain was documented in a study of T cell repertoires in cytomegalovirus infection. TCRdb re-derived calls from the reads in MiXCR, one entry per CDR3 protein. Of roughly 200,000 distinct CDR3 sequences in the sample, roughly 17% were seen once. The CDR3 is 18 amino acids. V was cut by 3 bases and J by 2 bases, with 26 bases left in between. Germline lookup yields CDR1 DFQATT and CDR2 SNEGSKA (reference sequence). The sequencing input was CD8+ T cells from PBMCs. This chain connects TRBV20-1 to TRBJ2-7; D is perhaps TRBD2 (6 bases). This receptor was obtained from a human donor in good health (CMV status not recorded). Some clones in this sample may be carry-over from other donors' samples. CDR3 residues: CSASFGRIDGRATYEQYF. The CDR3 DNA reads TGCAGTGCTAGTTTTGGGAGGATCGATGGCAGGGCTACCTACGAGCAGTACTTC.